The 26 T cell receptor beta chains given below trace back to one sample, sequenced in a study of blood T cells in healthy people across ages. Combining a sample-barcoded 5' primer with a J-beta primer mix, a second PCR ran for 7 to 11 cycles. TCRdb reprocessed the 5' RACE reads with MiXCR, giving one entry per CDR3 protein. The sample lists fewer than 1,000,000 distinct CDR3 sequences; about half were seen once. Sequencing input: blood. The receptors originated from a man older than 75 in good health.

This clonotype occurred a few times. The chain uses TRBV9 and TRBJ2-3, with TRBD1 identical over 7 bases. V shed 3 bases and J 3 bases; nucleotides not matched to a gene: 7. Germline CDR1 SGDLS, CDR2 YYNGEE. CDR3 length: 15 residues. Here the CDR3 reads CASSAATGWTDTQYF. The CDR3 DNA is TGTGCCAGCAGCGCGGCGACAGGGTGGACAGATACGCAGTATTTT. Based on the CDR3 plus reference TRBV9 and TRBJ2-3, the full variable domain is DSGVTQTPKHLITATGQRVTLRCSPRSGDLSVYWYQQSLDQGLQFLIQYYNGEERAKGNILERFSAQQFPDLHSELNLSSLELGDSALYFCASSAATGWTDTQYFGPGTRLTVL.

The chain joins TRBV6-5 to TRBJ2-1; tentative D call: TRBD2 (5 bases). V was clipped by 2 bases and J by 0 bases, with 20 bases between them. The CDR3 has 19 residues. CDR1 is MNHEY and CDR2 is SVGAGI in the germline V gene. The CDR3 DNA follows: TGTGCCAGCAGTTACGCGGCTTCTTCGTGGGAGAGCTCCTACAATGAGCAGTTCTTC. Translation gives CASSYAASSWESSYNEQFF.

The chain has TRBV5-1 and TRBJ2-3; D gene unclear. CDR3 length equals 14 residues. The germline CDR1 and CDR2 sequences are SGHRS and YFSETQ. The V and J ends lost 0 bases and 3 bases respectively, with 8 bases between them. The CDR3 DNA is TGCGCCAGCAGCTTGGTCGGCCAAACAGATACGCAGTATTTT. This sequence encodes CASSLVGQTDTQYF.

This clonotype was detected only a few times. The chain has TRBV29-1 and TRBJ2-7; 7 bases are a match to TRBD1. The CDR3 sequence is 12 residues long. V trimming: 4 bases; J trimming: 5 bases; junction bases outside the gene matches: 5. Germline loops: CDR1 SQVTM, CDR2 ANQGSEA. The CDR3 DNA reads TGCAGCGTTGCACAGGGGTTGGACGAGCAGTACTTC. Residues: CSVAQGLDEQYF.

This clonotype was seen only once. V is TRBV27 and J is TRBJ2-1; 8 nucleotides align to TRBD1. V trimming: 7 bases; J trimming: 7 bases; junction bases outside the gene matches: 12. This CDR3 contains 15 residues. CDR1 and CDR2 (germline): MNHEY, SMNVEV (reference sequence). CDR3 DNA: TGTGCCAGCATCTTTTCCGGACAGGGAAGGAATGAGCAGTTCTTC. Translated: CASIFSGQGRNEQFF.

This clonotype was seen ten or more times. The chain is built from TRBV6-2 or TRBV6-3 and TRBJ2-7; TRBD1 matches 7 bases. Germline CDR1 MNHEY, CDR2 SVGEGT. V shed 0 bases and J 4 bases; nucleotides not matched to a gene: 6. There are 15 residues in the CDR3. The CDR3 loop reads CASSYSSGGRYEQYF. CDR3 sequence (DNA): TGTGCCAGCAGTTACTCTTCAGGGGGTAGGTACGAGCAGTACTTC.

This clonotype has a count of ten or more. The rearrangement joins TRBV9 to TRBJ2-7; D gene uncertain. Germline-derived CDR1 and CDR2 are SGDLS and YYNGEE. Trimming removed 4 bases at V and 0 bases at J, with 11 bases between. This CDR3 has 14 residues. The CDR3 is CASSPQPYSYEQYF. The CDR3, as DNA: TGTGCCAGCAGCCCCCAGCCTTACTCCTACGAGCAGTACTTC.

CDR3: CASSFSLAGNMVEQFF. The CDR3 nucleotides are TGTGCCAGCAGTTTCTCACTAGCGGGTAATATGGTTGAGCAGTTCTTC. The rearrangement joins TRBV12-3 or TRBV12-4 to TRBJ2-1; TRBD2 aligns across 9 bases. CDR3 length equals 16 residues. V was clipped by 3 bases and J by 9 bases; unmatched bases: 12.

This clonotype was detected many times. This rearrangement joins TRBV6-5 to TRBJ2-1; 7 nucleotides match TRBD2. Germline CDR1 and CDR2: MNHEY and SVGAGI. V gave up 6 bases and J gave up 8 bases; unmatched junction bases: 4. The CDR3 runs to 12 residues. CDR3 loop: CASRSRGDEQFF. CDR3 nucleotide sequence: TGTGCCAGCAGAAGCCGGGGGGATGAGCAGTTCTTC.

V usage is TRBV20-1 and J usage is TRBJ2-7, with 7 positions matching TRBD2. Germline-derived CDR1 and CDR2 are DFQATT and SNEGSKA (reference sequence). This CDR3 region has 17 residues. J gave up 7 bases and V 3 bases, and 21 bases lay outside the gene matches. CDR3: CSASGPPRDYTYNEQYF. DNA of the CDR3: TGCAGTGCTAGCGGGCCGCCCCGGGACTATACCTACAATGAGCAGTACTTC.

The chain links TRBV11-3 to TRBJ1-1, with D perhaps TRBD1 (6 bases). CDR1 is SGHNT, CDR2 YENEEA, per germline. The V end was cut by 4 bases, the J end by 4 bases, with 16 bases between. The CDR3 runs 15 residues. The CDR3 bases are TGTGCCAGCAGCTCCGCTGGGGGCGCGGGCACTGAAGCTTTCTTT. It is translated as CASSSAGGAGTEAFF.

The rearrangement links TRBV19 to TRBJ2-5; 10 nucleotides align to TRBD1. Looked up from germline, CDR1 is LNHDA and CDR2 is SQIVND (reference sequence). Germline trimming cut 8 bases from V and 3 bases from J; bases unmatched to any gene: 3. This CDR3 contains 13 residues. CDR3 sequence reads: CASRGQGKETQYF. The CDR3 coding sequence is TGTGCCAGTCGGGGACAGGGGAAAGAGACCCAGTACTTC. The variable domain in full, completed from reference TRBV19 and TRBJ2-5, reads DGGITQSPKYLFRKEGQNVTLSCEQNLNHDAMYWYRQDPGQGLRLIYYSQIVNDFQKGDIAEGYSVSREKKESFPLTVTSAQKNPTAFYLCASRGQGKETQYFGPGTRLLVL.

The CDR3 protein is CATSRGLGGTQETQYF. In nucleotides, the CDR3 is TGTGCCACCAGCAGAGGGTTGGGAGGGACACAAGAGACCCAGTACTTC. The chain is built from TRBV15 and TRBJ2-5, with D tentatively TRBD2 (7 bases). The CDR3 extends over 16 amino acids. Per germline, CDR1 LNHNV and CDR2 YYDKDF (reference sequence). Trimming removed 1 base at V and 2 bases at J, with 14 bases between.

This rearrangement joins TRBV20-1 to TRBJ1-6; tentatively, D is TRBD1 (5 bases). V was clipped by 6 bases and J by 8 bases, with 14 bases between them. This CDR3 has 13 amino acids. Germline values: CDR1 DFQATT, CDR2 SNEGSKA (reference sequence). CDR3 nucleotides: TGCAGTGCCTGGGACTCGAAGGATTCACCCCTCCACTTT. Residues: CSAWDSKDSPLHF.

This rearrangement joins TRBV29-1 to TRBJ2-7; D is undetermined. The germline gives CDR1 SQVTM, CDR2 ANQGSEA. The CDR3 spans 12 residues. Trimming left V 6 bases short and J 0 bases short, with 9 bases between. CDR3 amino acids: CSVGISSYEQYF. CDR3 DNA sequence: TGCAGCGTGGGGATCTCCTCCTACGAGCAGTACTTC.

This clonotype has a handful of counts. This rearrangement joins TRBV3-1 to TRBJ2-1, with D possibly being TRBD1 (6 bases). This CDR3 region has 15 residues. Germline V gene lookup returns CDR1 LGHDT and CDR2 YNNKEL (reference sequence). The ends were cut back, 5 bases at V and 1 base at J, with 12 bases in the middle. The CDR3 sequence is CASSLQTGSYNEQFF. The DNA for the CDR3 is TGTGCCAGCAGCTTACAGACAGGTTCCTACAATGAGCAGTTCTTC.

This clonotype has ten or more counts. This chain links TRBV10-3 with TRBJ2-7, with TRBD2 as a possible D gene (6 bases). The CDR3 covers 14 residues. In germline, CDR1 is ENHRY, CDR2 SYGVKD. The ends were cut back, 4 bases at V and 6 bases at J, with 16 bases in the middle. The CDR3 DNA follows: TGTGCCATCAGTGTTGGAGGGAATAATGGCGAGCAGTACTTC. This sequence encodes CAISVGGNNGEQYF.

A note on this clonotype: A read error is possible here, since a much larger clone lies one base away. The rearrangement uses TRBV12-3 or TRBV12-4 and TRBJ2-3; D may correspond to TRBD1 or TRBD2 (5 bases each). Trimming took off 6 bases at V and 8 bases at J, with 12 bases between the two ends. This CDR3 contains 12 residues. In nucleotides, the CDR3 is TGTGCCAGCAGGAGTATGGGGACTACGCAGTATTTT. This gives the protein CASRSMGTTQYF.

This chain connects TRBV6-6 to TRBJ1-2, with D perhaps TRBD1 (5 bases). V lost 2 bases and J lost 2, with 9 bases in between. The germline gives CDR1 MNHNY, CDR2 SVGAGI (reference sequence). The CDR3 is 14 residues long. CDR3 bases: TGTGCCAGCAGTTACGGGGCCGGAAACTATGGCTACACCTTC. Residues: CASSYGAGNYGYTF.

Ten or more counts support this clonotype. The chain links TRBV7-2 to TRBJ1-2; possibly TRBD1 for D (6 bases). Germline assignment: CDR1 SGHTA and CDR2 FQGNSA. The V end was cut by 7 bases, the J end by 4 bases, with 19 bases between. The CDR3 contains 15 residues. This chain's CDR3 is CASTWGRNLAYGYTF. CDR3 nucleotides: TGTGCCAGCACTTGGGGGCGGAATCTTGCCTATGGCTACACCTTC.

This clonotype appeared a few times. CDR3 amino acids: CASRPDGANVLTF. The CDR3 DNA reads as TGTGCCAGCAGGCCCGATGGGGCCAACGTCCTGACTTTC. J is TRBJ2-6 and V is TRBV6-2 or TRBV6-3; D is uncertain. Germline CDR1 MNHEY, CDR2 SVGEGT. Trimming took 6 bases from V and 3 from J, leaving 6 bases between them. This CDR3 has 13 amino acids.

The rearrangement uses TRBV20-1 and TRBJ2-7; D is unclear. In germline, CDR1 is DFQATT, CDR2 SNEGSKA (reference sequence). CDR3 length: 13 residues. V dropped 3 bases and J dropped 2 bases, with 11 bases sitting between them. The CDR3 DNA sequence: TGCAGTGCTAGCTTCCTACAAACCTACGAGCAGTACTTC. Amino acid sequence: CSASFLQTYEQYF.

V and J are TRBV5-1 and TRBJ1-1, with D possibly being TRBD1 (5 bases). Per germline, CDR1 SGHRS and CDR2 YFSETQ. V was pared by 5 bases and J by 0 bases, with 17 bases between. The CDR3 covers 16 residues. CDR3 in DNA: TGCGCCAGCAGACAGTATGAGACAGCCCTGAACACTGAAGCTTTCTTT. It codes for CASRQYETALNTEAFF.

This clonotype was detected a few times. This chain connects TRBV4-3 to TRBJ2-6, with D perhaps TRBD1 (6 bases). Germline V lookup: CDR1 LGHNA, CDR2 YSLEER. This CDR3 region has 17 residues. Trimming took 4 bases from V and 0 from J, leaving 13 bases between them. The DNA of the CDR3 is TGCGCCAGCAGCCCTACAGGGTTTAGCTCTGGGGCCAACGTCCTGACTTTC. Its protein is CASSPTGFSSGANVLTF.

This chain joins TRBV27 and TRBJ2-7; 10 positions agree with TRBD2. Germline lookup yields CDR1 MNHEY and CDR2 SMNVEV (reference sequence). The length of the CDR3 is 13 residues. After removal of 6 bases from V and 6 bases from J, the junction contained 5 bases not matched to a gene. The CDR3 here is CASRLAGAVEQYF. The CDR3 DNA sequence: TGTGCCAGCAGGCTAGCGGGGGCTGTCGAGCAGTACTTC.

The genes are TRBV3-1 and TRBJ2-7; D might be TRBD2 (6 bases). V lost 1 base and J lost 2, with 12 bases in between. The V gene's germline CDR1 is LGHDT and CDR2 YNNKEL (reference sequence). This CDR3 contains 15 residues. CDR3 residues: CASSQGAGPTYEQYF. Here the CDR3 DNA reads TGTGCCAGCAGCCAAGGGGCGGGGCCTACCTACGAGCAGTACTTC.